The clone carrying this TCR beta chain occurred many times. V lost 6 bases and J 11 bases, leaving 16 bases between the germline ends. This CDR3 has 12 residues. TCRdb re-called the 5' RACE reads with MiXCR, one entry per CDR3 protein. The data contain approximately 220,000 distinct CDR3 sequences, under 30% of them seen just once; the ten biggest clones take up about 7%. This entry is derived from a study of CD8 T cells in ankylosing spondylitis. The chain uses TRBV12-3 or TRBV12-4 and TRBJ1-1; D is undetermined. The TCR sequence derives from a male donor with ankylosing spondylitis or in good health (not recorded which). What was sequenced was blood, either unsorted or a sorted T cell fraction (not recorded which). CDR3 sequence (DNA): TGTGCCAGCAGCCCGGACCTATCAGCCGCTTTCTTT. Protein: CASSPDLSAAFF.